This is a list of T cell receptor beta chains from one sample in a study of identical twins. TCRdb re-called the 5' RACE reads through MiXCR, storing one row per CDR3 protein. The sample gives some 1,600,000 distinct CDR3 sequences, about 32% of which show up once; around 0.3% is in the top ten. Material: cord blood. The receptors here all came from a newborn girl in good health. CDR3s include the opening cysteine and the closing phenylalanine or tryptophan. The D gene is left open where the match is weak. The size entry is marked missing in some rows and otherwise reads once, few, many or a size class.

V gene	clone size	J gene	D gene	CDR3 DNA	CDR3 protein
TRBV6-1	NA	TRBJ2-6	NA	TGTGCCAGCAACATTCAGGGAGAATCCTCTGGGGCCAACGTCCTGACTTTC	CASNIQGESSGANVLTF
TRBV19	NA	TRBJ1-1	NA	TGTGCCAGTAGTATACGGTTCATGAACACTGAAGCTTTCTTT	CASSIRFMNTEAFF
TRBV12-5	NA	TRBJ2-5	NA	TGTGCTAGTGCAAGGACAGTCCAAGAGACCCAGTACTTC	CASARTVQETQYF
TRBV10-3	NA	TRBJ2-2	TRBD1	TGTGCCATCAGAGCTACAGGGGCCGCCGGGGAGCTGTTTTTT	CAIRATGAAGELFF
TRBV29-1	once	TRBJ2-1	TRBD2	TGCAGCGCAGGACTAGCGGGAGGGGTTGAGCAGTTCTTC	CSAGLAGGVEQFF
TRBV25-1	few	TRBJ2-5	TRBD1	TGTGCCAGCAGTTCCGGACAGGCCCTACAAGAGACCCAGTACTTC	CASSSGQALQETQYF
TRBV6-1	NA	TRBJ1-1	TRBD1	TGTGCCAGCAACCTAGACAGGGGGAAGACTGAAGCTTTCTTT	CASNLDRGKTEAFF
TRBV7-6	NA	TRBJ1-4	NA	TGTGCCAGCAGCTTAGGGGGAGATGAAAAACTGTTTTTT	CASSLGGDEKLFF
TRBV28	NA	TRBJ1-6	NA	TGTGCCAGCAGGATAGGGACCCATAATAATTCACCCCTCCACTTT	CASRIGTHNNSPLHF
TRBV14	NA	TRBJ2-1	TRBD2	TGTGCCAGCAGCCCGGGACTAGCGGGAGTGAGCCCCTCTTACAATGAGCAGTTCTTC	CASSPGLAGVSPSYNEQFF
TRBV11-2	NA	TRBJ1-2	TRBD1	TGTGCCAGCAGCTCCTTAAGGGAGACAGGGAGCTTTCGGGGCTACACCTTC	CASSSLRETGSFRGYTF
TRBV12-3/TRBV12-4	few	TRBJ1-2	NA	TGTGCCAGCACCACCTTGCCTAACTATGGCTACACCTTC	CASTTLPNYGYTF
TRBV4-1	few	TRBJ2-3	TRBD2	TGCGCCAGCAGCCAAGTATTCAGCGGGGCCACAGATACGCAGTATTTT	CASSQVFSGATDTQYF
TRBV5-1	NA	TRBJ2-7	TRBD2	TGCGCCAGCAGCTTGGAGCGGGGTTCCCACGAGCAGTACTTC	CASSLERGSHEQYF
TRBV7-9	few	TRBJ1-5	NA	TGTGCCAGCAGCTTTTCGAGCAGCCCCAATCAGCCCCAGCATTTT	CASSFSSSPNQPQHF
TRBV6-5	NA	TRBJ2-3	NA	TGTGCCAGCAGCAAACAGGAAGGAGGAAGGGATACGCAGTATTTT	CASSKQEGGRDTQYF
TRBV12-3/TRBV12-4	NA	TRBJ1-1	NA	TGTGCCAGCAGGTCCGGGGCCTACACTGAAGCTTTCTTT	CASRSGAYTEAFF
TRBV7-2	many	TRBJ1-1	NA	TGTGCCAGCAGTTTGTGGGGGAGTAACACTGAAGCTTTCTTT	CASSLWGSNTEAFF
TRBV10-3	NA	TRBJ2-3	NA	TGTGCCATCAAGGTGGGGAGCTCGTCTGGCACAGATACGCAGTATTTT	CAIKVGSSSGTDTQYF
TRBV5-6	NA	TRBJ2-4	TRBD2	TGTGCCAGCAGCGTAGCGGGAGTTCGAGACATTCAGTACTTC	CASSVAGVRDIQYF
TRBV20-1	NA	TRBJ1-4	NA	TGCAGTGCGGGGAGCAGGGGAGGGGGTGAAAAACTGTTTTTT	CSAGSRGGGEKLFF
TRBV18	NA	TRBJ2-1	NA	TGTGCCCGCTCACCACCCGGGCAAGACCATGAGCAGTTCTTC	CARSPPGQDHEQFF
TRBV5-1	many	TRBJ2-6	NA	TGCGCCAGCAGGGGGGACTTCCAATCCTCTGGGGCCAACGTCCTGACTTTC	CASRGDFQSSGANVLTF
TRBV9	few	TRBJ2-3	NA	TGTGCCAGCAGCGCCCCCGGGACTGTCACAGATACGCAGTATTTT	CASSAPGTVTDTQYF
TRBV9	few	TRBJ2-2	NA	TGTGCCAGCAGGTACCTTATGAACACCGGGGAGCTGTTTTTT	CASRYLMNTGELFF
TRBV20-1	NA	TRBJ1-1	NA	TGCAGTGCTAAACGGACGGTGGTGAACACTGAAGCTTTCTTT	CSAKRTVVNTEAFF
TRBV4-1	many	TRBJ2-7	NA	TGCGCCAGCAGCCAAGATTCGTCCAGGTCCTACGAGCAGTACTTC	CASSQDSSRSYEQYF
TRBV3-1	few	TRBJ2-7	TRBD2	TGTGCCAGCAAAGTAGCGGGAGGTGGGGAGCAGTACTTC	CASKVAGGGEQYF
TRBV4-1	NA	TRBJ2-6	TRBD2	TGCGCCAGCAGCCAGCCTAAGCGGGGAACCTCTGGGGCCAACGTCCTGACTTTC	CASSQPKRGTSGANVLTF
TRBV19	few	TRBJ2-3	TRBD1	TGTGCCAGTAGTGGCAAGACAGGGGCAGCGACAGATACGCAGTATTTT	CASSGKTGAATDTQYF
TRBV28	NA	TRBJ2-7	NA	TGTGCCAGCAGTCAGGGGGGAATCCGGGACTTCTCCTACGAGCAGTACTTC	CASSQGGIRDFSYEQYF
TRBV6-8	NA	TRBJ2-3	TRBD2	TGTGCCAGCAGTAACGGGACTAGCGGGAGCGCAGATACGCAGTATTTT	CASSNGTSGSADTQYF
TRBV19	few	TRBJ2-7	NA	TGTGCCAGTAGTATCCCAGGGATGGGCTCCTACGAGCAGTACTTC	CASSIPGMGSYEQYF
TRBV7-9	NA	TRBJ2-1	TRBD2	TGTGCCAGCAGCTCTCCGGGACTAGTGGGTTACAATGAGCAGTTCTTC	CASSSPGLVGYNEQFF
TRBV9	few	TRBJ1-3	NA	TGTGCCAGCGCCCCGAGCTATGGAAACACCATATATTTT	CASAPSYGNTIYF
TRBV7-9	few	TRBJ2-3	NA	TGTGCCAGCAGCTCAGGACCCCAGAGGGATACGCAGTATTTT	CASSSGPQRDTQYF
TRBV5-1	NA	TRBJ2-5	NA	TGCGCCAGCGCTCTGGCCCCCCAGGGGAGGGAGACCCAGTACTTC	CASALAPQGRETQYF
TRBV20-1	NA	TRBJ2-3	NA	TGCAGTGCTAGCAGTCCCCCTAGCACAGATACGCAGTATTTT	CSASSPPSTDTQYF
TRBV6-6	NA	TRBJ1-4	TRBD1	TGTGCCAGCAGTTACTCACAGGGGCGCGATGAAAAACTGTTTTTT	CASSYSQGRDEKLFF
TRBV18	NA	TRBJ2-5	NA	TGTGCCAGCTCACCACAGGTGTACCAAGAGACCCAGTACTTC	CASSPQVYQETQYF
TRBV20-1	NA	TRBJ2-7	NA	TGCAGTGCCAGGGGGGGACTAGTAAGCTCCTACGAGCAGTACTTC	CSARGGLVSSYEQYF
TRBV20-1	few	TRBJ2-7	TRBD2	TGCAGTGCTAGACACAGCGGGAGACCCTACGAGCAGTACTTC	CSARHSGRPYEQYF
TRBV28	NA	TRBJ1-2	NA	TGTGCCAGCTCCCCAAGGGCCCCGTATGGCTACACCTTC	CASSPRAPYGYTF
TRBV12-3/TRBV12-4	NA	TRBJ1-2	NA	TGTGCCAGCAGCCTAACTCGGACACCCTATGGCTACACCTTC	CASSLTRTPYGYTF
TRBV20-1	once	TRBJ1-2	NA	TGCAGTGCTAGAGATGGACTCCACAGGGTTGGCTACACCTTC	CSARDGLHRVGYTF
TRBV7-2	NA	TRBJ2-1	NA	TGTGCCAGCACCATCCGGGACCCGGGATACAATGAGCAGTTCTTC	CASTIRDPGYNEQFF
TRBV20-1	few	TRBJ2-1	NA	TGCAGTGCTAGATCTCCTCTAGCTCCCAATGAGCAGTTCTTC	CSARSPLAPNEQFF
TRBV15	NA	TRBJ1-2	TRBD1	TGTGCCACCAGCAGAGCTAGGACAGGGAAGAGAGAGGATGGCTACACCTTC	CATSRARTGKREDGYTF
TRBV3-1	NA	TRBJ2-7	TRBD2	TGTGCCAGCAGCCAATTACTAGCGGGCGGGAATGAGCAGTACTTC	CASSQLLAGGNEQYF
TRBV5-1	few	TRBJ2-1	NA	TGCGCCAGCAGCACAGAGGCAAGACGGAGGCTTGACAATGAGCAGTTCTTC	CASSTEARRRLDNEQFF
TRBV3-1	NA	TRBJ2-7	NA	TGTGCCAGCAGCCAACGGGGAACTCTGGGCTACAATGAGCAGTACTTC	CASSQRGTLGYNEQYF
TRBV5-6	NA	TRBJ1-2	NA	TGTGCCAGCAGCTTGCGGGCGTGGGGGGCCTATGGCTACACCTTC	CASSLRAWGAYGYTF
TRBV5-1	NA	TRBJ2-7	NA	TGCGCCAGCACCCCGAGGTTAGGGGGAGTCTACGAGCAGTACTTC	CASTPRLGGVYEQYF
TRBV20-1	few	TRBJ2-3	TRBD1	TGCAGTGCACCGGGGACAGGGGGCACAGATACGCAGTATTTT	CSAPGTGGTDTQYF
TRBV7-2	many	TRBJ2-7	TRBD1	TGTGCCAGCAGCTTAGCGGGACAGGTCTCCTACGAGCAGTACTTC	CASSLAGQVSYEQYF